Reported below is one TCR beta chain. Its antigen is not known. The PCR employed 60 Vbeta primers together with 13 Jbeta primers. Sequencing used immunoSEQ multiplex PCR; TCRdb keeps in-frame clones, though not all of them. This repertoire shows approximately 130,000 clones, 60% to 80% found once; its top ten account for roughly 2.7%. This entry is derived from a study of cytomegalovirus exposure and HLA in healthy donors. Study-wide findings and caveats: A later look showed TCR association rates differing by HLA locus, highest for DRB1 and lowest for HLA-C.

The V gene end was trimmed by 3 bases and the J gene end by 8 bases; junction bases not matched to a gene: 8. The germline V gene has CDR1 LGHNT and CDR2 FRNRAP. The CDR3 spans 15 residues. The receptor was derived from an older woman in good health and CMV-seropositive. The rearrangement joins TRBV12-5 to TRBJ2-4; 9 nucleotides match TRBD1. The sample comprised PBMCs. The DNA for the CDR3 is TGTGCTAGTGGTTTCATGACAGGGGGGAATGACATTCAGTACTTC. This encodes CASGFMTGGNDIQYF.